The next 4 T cell receptor beta chains were all read from a single sample in a study of blood T cell repertoires in COVID-19. Assay: immunoSEQ multiplex PCR; the TCRdb copy retains only in-frame clones and omits some. The sample has nearly 110,000 clones; more than 70% are singletons. The material sequenced was peripheral blood. All receptors come from a middle-aged man with active or convalescent COVID-19.

This clone was seen just once. This chain joins TRBV5-4 and TRBJ2-1; the match to TRBD2 covers 8 bases. The CDR3 sequence is 17 residues long. The germline gives CDR1 SGHNT, CDR2 YYREEE (reference sequence). Losses at the gene ends were 4 bases for V and 7 bases for J; bases not matched to a gene: 16. The CDR3 DNA is TGTGCCAGCAGCGGGGCCCTCGGGGGGGCTATATCAAATGAGCAGTTCTTC. It codes for CASSGALGGAISNEQFF.

The V call is TRBV2, the J call TRBJ2-5; 14 bases align to TRBD2. The ends lost 4 bases at V and 4 bases at J; junction bases unmatched: 5. From germline, CDR1 is SNHLY and CDR2 FYNNEI. The CDR3 contains 16 residues. CDR3 region: CASSVGLAGGGETQYF. Here the CDR3 DNA reads TGTGCCAGCAGTGTTGGACTAGCGGGAGGAGGAGAGACCCAGTACTTC. The variable domain in full, with the rest retrieved from reference TRBV2 and TRBJ2-5, is EPEVTQTPSHQVTQMGQEVILRCVPISNHLYFYWYRQILGQKVEFLVSFYNNEISEKSEIFDDQFSVERPDGSNFTLKIRSTKLEDSAMYFCASSVGLAGGGETQYFGPGTRLLVL.

This clone has just a few counts. V and J are TRBV25-1 and TRBJ1-3; D remains ambiguous. From germline, CDR1 is MGHDK and CDR2 SYGVNS. V lost 8 bases to trimming and J lost 0 bases, with 11 bases between them. The CDR3 length is 14 residues. The CDR3 DNA is TGTGCCAGCGGAGATTTAAGCTCTGGAAACACCATATATTTT. Its translation: CASGDLSSGNTIYF.

The chain recombines TRBV7-9 with TRBJ2-7; D remains unclear. The germline V gene has CDR1 SEHNR and CDR2 FQNEAQ (reference sequence). CDR3 length: 12 amino acids. The V and J ends lost 5 bases and 6 bases respectively, with 11 bases between them. CDR3 amino acids: CASSQDTAEQYF. The CDR3 nucleotides read TGTGCCAGCAGCCAGGATACGGCCGAGCAGTACTTC.